Given below is one T cell receptor (beta chain) in context. Antigen specificity is unknown. This record comes from a study of CD8 T cells in Susac syndrome. Study-wide points: TCR sequencing and HLA analysis covered a relatively small number of individuals.

An amount of RNA that ranged from 0.5 to 1 ug was reverse transcribed with random hexamers. The amplification used immunoSEQ multiplex PCR on TCR beta CDR3; it spanned 54 Vbeta and 13 Jbeta. TCRdb redid the calling of the immunoSEQ multiplex PCR reads with MiXCR, one entry per CDR3 protein. The data show around 160,000 distinct CDR3 sequences, about 93% seen once. TCR beta sequences were obtained from blood CD8+ and CD4+ T cells. The TEMRA cells underwent FACS enrichment, while the CD8+ and CD4+ T cells underwent negative isolation. The V segment lost 5 bases and the J segment 0 bases; nucleotides outside the gene matches: 7. The CDR3 has 15 residues. CDR1 and CDR2 from the germline V gene are SGHRS and YFSETQ.

The chain is built from TRBV5-1 and TRBJ2-5; 7 bases fit TRBD1. The sequence was collected from a human donor in good health. The sample comprised CD4+ T cells from PBMCs. The CDR3 nucleotides read TGCGCCAGCAGTTCCGGGACAGTCCACCAAGAGACCCAGTACTTC. Translated, it gives CASSSGTVHQETQYF.